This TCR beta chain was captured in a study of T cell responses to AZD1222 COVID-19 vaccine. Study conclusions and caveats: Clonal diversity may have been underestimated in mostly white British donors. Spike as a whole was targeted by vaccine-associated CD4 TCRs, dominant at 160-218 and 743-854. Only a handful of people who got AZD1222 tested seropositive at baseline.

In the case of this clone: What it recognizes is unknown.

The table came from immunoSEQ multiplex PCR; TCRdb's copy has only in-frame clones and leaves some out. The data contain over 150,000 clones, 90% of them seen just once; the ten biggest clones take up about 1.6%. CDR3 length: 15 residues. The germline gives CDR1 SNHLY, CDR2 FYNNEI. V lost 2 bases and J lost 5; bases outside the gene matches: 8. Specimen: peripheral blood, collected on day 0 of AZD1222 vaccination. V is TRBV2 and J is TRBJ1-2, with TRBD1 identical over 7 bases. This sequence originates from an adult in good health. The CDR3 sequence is CASSEFNAGGYGYTF. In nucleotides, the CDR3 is TGTGCCAGCAGTGAATTCAACGCAGGGGGATATGGCTACACCTTC.